This entry lists 8 T cell receptor beta chains sequenced from one sample in a study of control samples from healthy donors and cancer patients. Assay: immunoSEQ multiplex PCR; the TCRdb copy retains only in-frame clones and omits some. The sample yields 150,000 or so clones, around 96% seen once. Specimen: blood. The receptors come from a man between 40 and 49 years old in good health.

This chain joins TRBV9 and TRBJ1-5; TRBD1 might be the D (5 bases). Germline CDR1 reads SGDLS; CDR2 reads YYNGEE. The CDR3 spans 14 residues. With 2 bases removed from V and 4 bases from J, the gap between germline ends came to 10 bases. In DNA, the CDR3 is TGTGCCAGCAGCGTCGGTGGGGGTAATCAGCCCCAGCATTTT. Translating gives CASSVGGGNQPQHF.

This clone occurred a few times. The J gene is TRBJ2-7, the V gene TRBV9; D not certain. This CDR3 has 15 residues. With 0 bases removed from V and 2 bases from J, the gap between germline ends came to 12 bases. The germline gives CDR1 SGDLS, CDR2 YYNGEE. The CDR3 nucleotides read TGTGCCAGCAGCGTAGACCCATCCGGCACCTACGAGCAGTACTTC. Its protein product is CASSVDPSGTYEQYF. The entire variable domain, with the rest obtained from reference TRBV9 and TRBJ2-7, is as follows: DSGVTQTPKHLITATGQRVTLRCSPRSGDLSVYWYQQSLDQGLQFLIQYYNGEERAKGNILERFSAQQFPDLHSELNLSSLELGDSALYFCASSVDPSGTYEQYFGPGTRLTVT.

This chain connects TRBV19 to TRBJ1-2, with a weak D call TRBD1 (5 bases). Germline V lookup: CDR1 LNHDA, CDR2 SQIVND (reference sequence). Trimming cost V 4 bases and J 6 bases, with 24 bases left between them. The CDR3 runs 17 residues. CDR3 sequence (DNA): TGTGCCAGTAGTAATCCGATGGTTCGGGGCAGCCCCGATGGCTACACCTTC. It codes for CASSNPMVRGSPDGYTF.

The chain carries TRBV27 and TRBJ2-2; TRBD1 matches 11 bases. CDR3 length: 17 residues. Unmatched junction bases numbered 9, after V lost 4 bases and J lost 5 bases. The germline V gene encodes CDR1 MNHEY and CDR2 SMNVEV (reference sequence). CDR3 nucleotides: TGTGCCAGCAGTTGGACAGGGGGCCGATGGGGAACCGGGGAGCTGTTTTTT. Protein product: CASSWTGGRWGTGELFF.

Concerning this clone: This sample includes further DNA sequences coding for the same CDR3. The chain joins TRBV12-5 to TRBJ1-1; tentatively, D is TRBD1 (6 bases). The V and J ends lost 0 bases and 2 bases respectively, with 10 bases between them. The CDR3 is made up of 15 amino acids. Looked up from germline, CDR1 is LGHNT and CDR2 is FRNRAP. The CDR3 sequence is CASGLVGGLNTEAFF. The CDR3 DNA reads as TGTGCTAGTGGTTTGGTAGGGGGGTTAAACACTGAAGCTTTCTTT.

This rearrangement joins TRBV7-8 to TRBJ2-7; D gene uncertain. V lost 0 bases and J 4 bases, leaving 7 bases between the germline ends. The CDR3 extends over 13 amino acids. Germline V gene data show CDR1 as SGHVS and CDR2 as FQNEAQ. Here the CDR3 reads CASSLAVGYEQYF. For the CDR3, the DNA is TGTGCCAGCAGCTTAGCGGTGGGATACGAGCAGTACTTC.

The chain uses TRBV19 and TRBJ2-7; 8 positions match TRBD2. CDR3 length: 14 amino acids. Germline CDR1 and CDR2: LNHDA and SQIVND (reference sequence). The trim removed 6 bases at V and 2 bases at J, leaving 6 bases unmatched. The chain's CDR3 is CASSHSGGAYEQYF. The CDR3 DNA is TGTGCCAGTAGCCATTCCGGGGGGGCCTACGAGCAGTACTTC.

Only one count was recorded for this clone. J is TRBJ1-2 and V is TRBV27, with 7 bases matching TRBD1. Per germline, CDR1 MNHEY and CDR2 SMNVEV (reference sequence). CDR3 length equals 16 residues. With 4 bases clipped from V and 1 base from J, the junction kept 9 bases outside the gene matches. CDR3 amino acids: CASSWSRDSHNYGYTF. The CDR3 coding sequence is TGTGCCAGCAGTTGGTCCAGGGACAGCCATAACTATGGCTACACCTTC.